The 28 T cell receptor beta chains below all came from one sample that was sequenced in a study of T cell responses to AZD1222 COVID-19 vaccine (dated by TCRdb to about 2021). The time point tag for this specimen amounts to: about 28 days (+/-7) after the second vaccine dose. Library preparation was by the immunoSEQ multiplex PCR assay. The clones in this table, taken by TCRdb from immuneACCESS, are in-frame only. Not every clone is retained; where verified, under half of the shortfall comes from an unresolved V gene, and the cause of the rest is unknown. This sample is represented by under 150,000 clones; about 91% of them were singletons. The ten largest clones take up about 10% of the sample. Source: peripheral blood, taken 28 days after the second AZD1222 dose. These receptors all come from an adult who received the AZD1222 COVID-19 vaccine.

The chain combines TRBV29-1 with TRBJ2-2; tentatively, D is TRBD2 (5 bases). The V gene lost 2 bases and the J gene lost 4 bases, with 17 bases spanning the gap. Germline lookup yields CDR1 SQVTM and CDR2 ANQGSEA. The CDR3 sequence is 16 residues long. CDR3 nucleotides: TGCAGCGTTGAACCACTAGAGGCTATCGCCACCGGGGAGCTGTTTTTT. As protein: CSVEPLEAIATGELFF.

This clone was seen once. The chain uses TRBV7-3 and TRBJ1-1; D is uncertain. V was cut by 3 bases and J by 3 bases, with 8 bases left in between. The CDR3 has 13 residues. Germline V gene lookup returns CDR1 SGHTA and CDR2 FQGTGA. The DNA of the CDR3 is TGTGCCAGCAGCTTGAGATCGGACACTGAAGCTTTCTTT. Translated, it gives CASSLRSDTEAFF.

This clone has a single count. The V and J genes are TRBV6-2 or TRBV6-3 and TRBJ1-2, with D perhaps TRBD1 (6 bases). V was trimmed by 2 bases and J by 0 bases, leaving 13 bases between them. The CDR3 contains 16 residues. The germline gives CDR1 MNHEY, CDR2 SVGEGT. Written as DNA, the CDR3 is TGTGCCAGCAGTTACCCGGGACACGCTACTAACTATGGCTACACCTTC. It encodes CASSYPGHATNYGYTF.

The genes are TRBV28 and TRBJ2-7; 7 positions match TRBD1. The V and J ends lost 3 bases and 3 bases, in that order; junction bases with no gene match: 5. This CDR3 has 14 amino acids. CDR1 is MDHEN and CDR2 is SYDVKM in the germline V gene. The CDR3 sequence: CASSFGAGGYEQYV. DNA of the CDR3: TGTGCCAGCAGTTTCGGGGCAGGGGGCTACGAGCAGTACGTC.

CDR3 in amino acids: CATSDSGLAGGQETQYF. The CDR3 nucleotides read TGTGCCACCAGTGATTCGGGACTAGCGGGGGGCCAAGAGACCCAGTACTTC. The genes are TRBV24-1 and TRBJ2-5, with 15 bases matching TRBD2. Germline CDR1 reads KGHDR; CDR2 reads SFDVKD. The J segment lost 1 base and the V segment lost 2 bases, leaving 1 base of the junction unmatched. This CDR3 has 17 residues.

The chain couples TRBV3-1 (or the pseudogene TRBV3-2) to TRBJ1-2, with 7 bases fitting TRBD1. The V and J ends lost 2 bases and 4 bases, in that order; junction bases with no gene match: 4. The CDR3 is 14 residues long. Germline V gene sequence: CDR1 LGHDT, CDR2 YNNKEL (reference sequence). The CDR3 DNA is TGTGCCAGCAGCCAAAGGGCAGGGGGCTATGGCTACACCTTC. Translated: CASSQRAGGYGYTF.

This clone was seen only once. The rearrangement joins TRBV6-5 to TRBJ2-2; no clear D gene. The V and J ends lost 0 bases and 5 bases respectively, with 7 bases between them. The CDR3 totals 14 residues. Germline V CDR1 and CDR2: MNHEY, SVGAGI. CDR3 region: CASSYSPWTGELFF. In nucleotides, the CDR3 is TGTGCCAGCAGTTACTCGCCATGGACCGGGGAGCTGTTTTTT.

This chain uses TRBV20-1 with TRBJ1-1; D is possibly TRBD1 (6 bases). Deletions cut 6 bases from V and 6 bases from J, with 11 bases between. In germline, CDR1 is DFQATT, CDR2 SNEGSKA (reference sequence). The CDR3 length is 11 residues. The CDR3 DNA is TGCAGTGCAGGACAGTCGGCTGAAGCTTTCTTT. Amino acids: CSAGQSAEAFF.

The chain joins TRBV28 to TRBJ1-6; no definite D call. V lost 2 bases and J lost 14, with 19 bases in between. The CDR3 consists of 15 residues. CDR1 is MDHEN and CDR2 is SYDVKM in the germline V gene. CDR3 DNA: TGTGCCAGCAGTTTAGACCCCCCTAATGATGGGGCCCTCCACTTT. It encodes CASSLDPPNDGALHF. The entire variable domain, with the rest obtained from reference TRBV28 and TRBJ1-6, is as follows: DVKVTQSSRYLVKRTGEKVFLECVQDMDHENMFWYRQDPGLGLRLIYFSYDVKMKEKGDIPEGYSVSREKKERFSLILESASTNQTSMYLCASSLDPPNDGALHFGNGTRLTVT.

The chain is built from TRBV3-1 (or the pseudogene TRBV3-2) and TRBJ2-6; D unresolved. The CDR3 sequence is 15 residues long. V was trimmed by 0 bases and J by 0 bases, leaving 3 bases between them. CDR1 LGHDT and CDR2 YNNKEL come from the germline V gene (reference sequence). This CDR3 is CASSQDTSGANVLTF. The CDR3 coding sequence is TGTGCCAGCAGCCAAGATACCTCTGGGGCCAACGTCCTGACTTTC.

The chain has TRBV29-1 and TRBJ1-2, with D possibly matching TRBD1 (5 bases). The CDR3 totals 14 residues. Germline V gene data show CDR1 as SQVTM and CDR2 as ANQGSEA. Trimming stripped 2 bases from V and 8 bases from J, with 18 bases between. The CDR3 protein is CSVELPGRSEGYTF. In nucleotides, the CDR3 is TGCAGCGTTGAACTTCCAGGGCGGTCGGAAGGCTACACCTTC.

This clone has a handful of counts. The V and J genes are TRBV6-4 and TRBJ1-5, with D possibly TRBD1 on 6 matching bases. This CDR3 is built from 13 residues. V lost 5 bases to trimming and J lost 7 bases, with 12 bases between them. From germline, CDR1 is MRHNA and CDR2 SNTAGT. The CDR3 nucleotides are TGTGCCAGCAGTTGGGACATTTTCCAGCCCCAGCATTTT. This encodes CASSWDIFQPQHF.

The V gene is TRBV10-3, the J gene TRBJ1-1; D remains unclear. This CDR3 contains 12 residues. The germline V gene has CDR1 ENHRY and CDR2 SYGVKD. Trimming pared 6 bases from V and 1 base from J, leaving 6 bases between. The CDR3 nucleotides are TGTGCCATCAGCGAACAGAACACTGAAGCTTTCTTT. This translates into CAISEQNTEAFF.

This chain uses TRBV19 with TRBJ2-1; no firm D call. From germline, CDR1 is LNHDA and CDR2 SQIVND (reference sequence). The length of the CDR3 is 14 residues. V dropped 1 base and J dropped 6 bases, with 10 bases sitting between them. The CDR3 is CASSIVYPGNEQFF. The CDR3 region has the DNA TGTGCCAGTAGTATAGTTTACCCCGGCAATGAGCAGTTCTTC.

The gene calls are TRBV3-1 (or the pseudogene TRBV3-2) and TRBJ2-1; 12 bases map to TRBD2. CDR1 is LGHDT and CDR2 is YNNKEL in the germline V gene (reference sequence). After removal of 1 base from V and 6 bases from J, the junction contained 13 bases not matched to a gene. This CDR3 is built from 19 residues. CDR3 protein: CASSQGLGLAGGDSNEQFF. In nucleotides, the CDR3 is TGTGCCAGCAGCCAAGGGCTTGGGCTAGCGGGAGGGGACAGCAATGAGCAGTTCTTC.

The chain couples TRBV19 to TRBJ2-3; D gene unclear. The CDR3 spans 12 residues. Germline-derived CDR1 and CDR2 are LNHDA and SQIVND (reference sequence). Trimming pared 2 bases from V and 3 bases from J, leaving 3 bases between. This chain's CDR3 is CASSITTDTQYF. The CDR3 coding sequence is TGTGCCAGTAGTATAACAACAGATACGCAGTATTTT.

The rearrangement uses TRBV19 and TRBJ1-1; D ambiguous. CDR1 is LNHDA, CDR2 SQIVND, per germline (reference sequence). The V end was cut by 5 bases, the J end by 9 bases, with 13 bases between. The CDR3 is 12 amino acids. CDR3 sequence (DNA): TGTGCCAGTAGTTTTATGGGAGCCAAAGCTTTCTTT. It specifies CASSFMGAKAFF.

This clone came up once. V gene TRBV10-2 combines with J gene TRBJ2-7; D unclear. The germline gives CDR1 WSHSY, CDR2 SAAADI. The V and J ends lost 1 base and 1 base respectively, with 5 bases between them. This CDR3 comprises 13 residues. This CDR3 reads CASSEWVSYEQYF. CDR3 DNA sequence: TGCGCCAGCAGTGAGTGGGTTTCCTACGAGCAGTACTTC.

The chain joins TRBV4-1 to TRBJ1-2; D remains unclear. Germline CDR1 is MGHRA and CDR2 is YSYEKL. The ends were cut back, 1 base at V and 6 bases at J, with 15 bases in the middle. The CDR3 length is 15 residues. The CDR3: CASSQAPGIKDGYTF. DNA of the CDR3: TGCGCCAGCAGCCAAGCCCCGGGGATTAAGGATGGCTACACCTTC.

The chain carries TRBV9 and TRBJ2-4, with D perhaps given as TRBD1 or TRBD2 (5 bases each). In germline, CDR1 is SGDLS, CDR2 YYNGEE. The ends were cut back, 7 bases at V and 5 bases at J, with 19 bases in the middle. This CDR3 is 15 amino acids long. CDR3 nucleotides: TGTGCCAGCTCTTTAGCCGGGACCGGACAAAACATTCAGTACTTC. Its protein is CASSLAGTGQNIQYF.

The chain links TRBV6-5 to TRBJ1-1; a weak D match, TRBD1 (5 bases). Germline V gives CDR1 MNHEY, CDR2 SVGAGI. The CDR3 has 13 amino acids. V gave up 6 bases and J gave up 5 bases, with 13 bases separating them. CDR3 sequence reads: CASSAGWKTEAFF. For the CDR3, the DNA is TGTGCCAGCAGCGCAGGGTGGAAGACTGAAGCTTTCTTT.

The genes are TRBV27 and TRBJ1-2, with TRBD1 matching over 7 bases. The CDR3 runs to 14 residues. Germline assignment: CDR1 MNHEY and CDR2 SMNVEV (reference sequence). V lost 8 bases to trimming and J lost 0 bases; unmatched junction nucleotides: 6. The CDR3 protein is CASGTAIANYGYTF. CDR3 bases: TGTGCCAGCGGGACAGCAATAGCTAACTATGGCTACACCTTC.

The rearrangement joins TRBV28 to TRBJ2-7; 7 nucleotides align to TRBD1. V dropped 6 bases and J dropped 3; count of bases not matched to a gene: 2. The CDR3 totals 12 residues. CDR1 is MDHEN, CDR2 SYDVKM, per germline. CDR3 nucleotides: TGTGCCAGCAGCGGGACAGACTACGAGCAGTACGTC. It specifies CASSGTDYEQYV.

The genes are TRBV6-4 and TRBJ2-5; TRBD1 agrees at 8 bases. The trim removed 5 bases at V and 5 bases at J, leaving 4 bases unmatched. There are 13 residues in the CDR3. Germline V lookup: CDR1 MRHNA, CDR2 SNTAGT. DNA for the CDR3: TGTGCCAGCAGTCTGCACAGGGGGGAGACCCAGTACTTC. Protein product: CASSLHRGETQYF.

The chain joins TRBV28 to TRBJ1-2; D is perhaps TRBD1 (5 bases). Germline-derived CDR1 and CDR2 are MDHEN and SYDVKM. CDR3 length: 14 amino acids. V lost 3 bases and J lost 5, with 13 bases in between. DNA for the CDR3: TGTGCCAGCAGTTTCGGACGGACATCTTATGGCTACACCTTC. Protein sequence: CASSFGRTSYGYTF.

The gene calls are TRBV18 and TRBJ1-2; 10 nucleotides align to TRBD1. The junction had 1 base not matched to a gene; V was cut back by 4 bases and J by 8 bases. Germline-derived CDR1 and CDR2 are KGHSH and LQKENI. The CDR3 covers 12 residues. The CDR3 here is CASSRTGGGYTF. For the CDR3, the DNA is TGTGCCAGCTCACGGACAGGGGGAGGCTACACCTTC.

This chain links TRBV19 with TRBJ2-7, with D possibly TRBD1 on 6 matching bases. The CDR3 loop spans 13 amino acids. Germline V gene sequence: CDR1 LNHDA, CDR2 SQIVND (reference sequence). Trimming took 1 base from V and 4 from J, leaving 8 bases between them. DNA of the CDR3: TGTGCCAGTAGTATAGGCAGGGGTTACGAGCAGTACTTC. This sequence encodes CASSIGRGYEQYF.

The chain joins TRBV19 to TRBJ2-3; the D gene is possibly TRBD1 (5 bases). The germline V and J ends were trimmed by 5 bases and 4 bases, with 10 bases remaining between them. This CDR3 contains 13 residues. Germline CDR1 and CDR2: LNHDA and SQIVND (reference sequence). The CDR3 DNA follows: TGTGCCAGTAGTCCCTTAGGGGCAGATACGCAGTATTTT. This codes for CASSPLGADTQYF.